The 18 T cell receptor beta chains reported below all come from one sample, sequenced in a study of early T cells in non-severe SARS-CoV-2 infection. In TCRdb, the 5' RACE reads were re-called with MiXCR into one record per CDR3 protein. Here the sample spans fewer than 65,000 distinct CDR3 sequences, about 8% being singletons. This specimen consisted of whole blood, obtained at baseline. The receptors stem from an adult who was a healthcare worker with PCR-confirmed SARS-CoV-2 infection or an uninfected control (not recorded which).

This clonotype showed up many times. V is TRBV10-2 and J is TRBJ2-1; 7 bases match TRBD1. J was trimmed by 6 bases and V by 4 bases; bases with no gene match: 15. The CDR3 is 17 residues long. Germline CDR1 WSHSY, CDR2 SAAADI. The CDR3: CASSGELGTAYTNEQFF. The CDR3 bases are TGCGCCAGCAGTGGGGAACTTGGGACAGCGTACACCAATGAGCAGTTCTTC.

This chain uses TRBV20-1 with TRBJ2-7; D is possibly TRBD2 (5 bases). The germline CDR1 and CDR2 sequences are DFQATT and SNEGSKA (reference sequence). V was pared by 0 bases and J by 5 bases, with 26 bases between. The CDR3 has 18 amino acids. CDR3 sequence reads: CSARDLALPDPLYDEQYF. In nucleotides, the CDR3 is TGCAGTGCTAGAGATCTAGCCCTTCCGGATCCACTTTACGACGAGCAGTACTTC.

A few counts support this clonotype. The chain recombines TRBV18 with TRBJ2-1; 8 bases line up with TRBD2. Trimming took 3 bases from V and 13 from J; bases not matched to a gene: 8. The CDR3 loop spans 13 amino acids. Per the germline V gene, CDR1 is KGHSH and CDR2 is LQKENI. The CDR3, as DNA: TGTGCCAGCTCACCGTCCGGGAGGGCCCTCCAGTTCTTC. This encodes CASSPSGRALQFF.

This clonotype has just a few counts. The J gene is TRBJ2-5, the V gene TRBV10-1; a weak D match, TRBD2 (6 bases). The germline V gene encodes CDR1 WNHNN and CDR2 SYGVQD (reference sequence). V was shortened by 6 bases and J by 1 base, with 15 bases between the two germline ends. The CDR3 has 15 residues. The CDR3 protein is CASSGGRAFQETQYF. CDR3 DNA: TGCGCCAGCAGCGGGGGACGGGCCTTCCAAGAGACCCAGTACTTC.

This clonotype was counted many times. CDR3 residues: CASSLSATSEYEQYF. CDR3 sequence (DNA): TGTGCCAGCAGCCTAAGTGCGACTAGCGAATACGAGCAGTACTTC. V gene TRBV7-6 combines with J gene TRBJ2-7, with 8 bases matching TRBD2. V shed 5 bases and J 4 bases; nucleotides not matched to a gene: 10. Germline CDR1 SGHVS, CDR2 FNYEAQ. The length of the CDR3 is 15 residues.

In this sample, this clonotype turned up a few times. The rearrangement joins TRBV4-2 to TRBJ2-3; 10 positions agree with TRBD2. Germline CDR1 LGHNA, CDR2 YNFKEQ. The CDR3 length is 16 residues. Germline trimming cut 5 bases from V and 0 bases from J; bases unmatched to any gene: 5. CDR3 amino acids: CASSLTTSGSTDTQYF. CDR3 bases: TGTGCCAGCAGCTTAACGACTAGCGGGAGCACAGATACGCAGTATTTT.

At least ten counts were recorded for this clonotype. The chain carries TRBV6-2 or TRBV6-3 and TRBJ1-5; 9 nucleotides match TRBD1. The CDR3 runs 14 residues. Looked up from germline, CDR1 is MNHEY and CDR2 is SVGEGT. V gave up 6 bases and J gave up 3 bases; unmatched junction bases: 3. The CDR3 is CASSWDRVNQPQHF. The CDR3 region has the DNA TGTGCCAGCAGCTGGGACAGGGTCAATCAGCCCCAGCATTTT.

CDR3 residues: CASSLIGDGELFF. The CDR3 coding sequence is TGTGCCAGCAGCTTAATAGGGGACGGGGAGCTGTTTTTT. V is TRBV7-3 and J is TRBJ2-2, with D possibly matching TRBD1 (5 bases). In germline, CDR1 is SGHTA, CDR2 FQGTGA. This CDR3 has 13 amino acids. V lost 1 base to trimming and J lost 7 bases, with 7 bases between them.

This rearrangement joins TRBV11-3 to TRBJ2-1; 9 nucleotides align to TRBD1. This CDR3 spans 15 amino acids. The germline gives CDR1 SGHNT, CDR2 YENEEA. V shed 6 bases, J shed 4 bases, and the junction held 7 bases outside the gene matches. The CDR3 loop reads CASRRTGGVYNEQFF. CDR3 DNA sequence: TGTGCCAGCAGGCGAACAGGGGGCGTATACAATGAGCAGTTCTTC. The whole variable domain, remainder taken from reference TRBV11-3 and TRBJ2-1, is EAGVVQSPRYKIIEKKQPVAFWCNPISGHNTLYWYLQNLGQGPELLIRYENEEAVDDSQLPKDRFSAERLKGVDSTLKIQPAELGDSAVYLCASRRTGGVYNEQFFGPGTRLTVL.

This clonotype was counted ten times or more. The genes are TRBV4-2 and TRBJ2-1, with D perhaps TRBD1 (5 bases). V was pared by 0 bases and J by 5 bases, with 20 bases between. Germline V CDR1 and CDR2: LGHNA, YNFKEQ. This CDR3 is built from 18 residues. DNA for the CDR3: TGTGCCAGCAGCCAAGACCTATTTGGCAGGGTTTCCCACAATGAGCAGTTCTTC. Amino acid sequence: CASSQDLFGRVSHNEQFF.

This clonotype has just a few counts. The rearrangement links TRBV11-1 to TRBJ2-4; 7 bases match TRBD1. Per germline, CDR1 SGHAT and CDR2 FQDESV (reference sequence). With 5 bases clipped from V and 0 bases from J, the junction kept 10 bases outside the gene matches. There are 17 residues in the CDR3. In DNA, the CDR3 is TGTGCCAGCAGCCCCGGACAGGCATCGTTAGCCAAAAACATTCAGTACTTC. Translating gives CASSPGQASLAKNIQYF. Supplemented by reference TRBV11-1 and TRBJ2-4, the full variable domain reads EAEVAQSPRYKITEKSQAVAFWCDPISGHATLYWYRQILGQGPELLVQFQDESVVDDSQLPKDRFSAERLKGVDSTLKIQPAELGDSAMYLCASSPGQASLAKNIQYFGAGTRLSVL.

This clonotype has at least ten counts. The gene calls are TRBV7-2 and TRBJ2-3, with a weak D call TRBD1 (5 bases). The CDR3 has 13 residues. Trimming left V 3 bases short and J 2 bases short, with 6 bases between. CDR1 SGHTA and CDR2 FQGNSA come from the germline V gene. As DNA, the CDR3 is TGTGCCAGCAGCTTTGGGGCCACAGATACGCAGTATTTT. Translated: CASSFGATDTQYF.

This chain uses TRBV13 with TRBJ2-7; D might be TRBD1 (5 bases). The CDR3 has 14 amino acids. Germline CDR1 is PRHDT and CDR2 is FYEKMQ (reference sequence). Deletions cut 5 bases from V and 2 bases from J, with 13 bases between. The DNA of the CDR3 is TGTGCCAGCAGCCACCGGCAGGGTCCCTACGAGCAGTACTTC. Residues: CASSHRQGPYEQYF.

The genes are TRBV7-9 and TRBJ2-7; a possible D gene is TRBD2 (5 bases). Germline CDR1 is SEHNR and CDR2 is FQNEAQ (reference sequence). V gave up 3 bases and J gave up 5 bases, with 11 bases separating them. The CDR3 is 13 amino acids. CDR3 loop: CASSFFGVHEQYF. CDR3 bases: TGTGCCAGCAGCTTTTTCGGGGTACACGAGCAGTACTTC.

This clonotype was found many times. The CDR3 nucleotides read TGCGCCAGCAGCCGAGGGACAGGGGTGCCTGAAGCTTTCTTT. It translates to CASSRGTGVPEAFF. The rearrangement uses TRBV5-1 and TRBJ1-1; TRBD1 matches at 10 bases. The germline gives CDR1 SGHRS, CDR2 YFSETQ. The CDR3 covers 14 residues. J was trimmed by 6 bases and V by 4 bases; bases with no gene match: 6. The full variable domain, rest sourced from reference TRBV5-1 and TRBJ1-1, is KAGVTQTPRYLIKTRGQQVTLSCSPISGHRSVSWYQQTPGQGLQFLFEYFSETQRNKGNFPGRFSGRQFSNSRSEMNVSTLELGDSALYLCASSRGTGVPEAFFGQGTRLTVV.

A few counts support this clonotype. V and J are TRBV20-1 and TRBJ2-7; 7 bases are shared with TRBD1. Per the germline V gene, CDR1 is DFQATT and CDR2 is SNEGSKA (reference sequence). The CDR3 extends over 15 amino acids. J was trimmed by 4 bases and V by 4 bases; bases with no gene match: 13. CDR3 sequence (DNA): TGCAGTGCTAACCTGGAAAGGGGGCCCTATTACGAGCAGTACTTC. Its translation is CSANLERGPYYEQYF.

This clonotype was seen repeatedly, ten times or more. V usage is TRBV29-1 and J usage is TRBJ2-2; D is uncertain. CDR1 is SQVTM, CDR2 ANQGSEA, per germline. The CDR3 runs 13 residues. V was trimmed by 4 bases and J by 7 bases, leaving 13 bases between them. The CDR3 loop is CSVGVRSDGELFF. The DNA for the CDR3 is TGCAGCGTTGGCGTGCGTTCTGACGGGGAGCTGTTTTTT.

This clonotype was recorded many times. DNA of the CDR3: TGTGCCAGCAGCGGCGGGGAGCTGTTTTTT. Translating it yields CASSGGELFF. The chain combines TRBV7-6 with TRBJ2-2; no firm D call. Per the germline V gene, CDR1 is SGHVS and CDR2 is FNYEAQ. This CDR3 contains 10 residues. Trimming stripped 5 bases from V and 7 bases from J, with 2 bases between.